This entry lists 23 T cell receptor beta chains sequenced from one sample in a study of CD8 T cells in Susac syndrome (dated by TCRdb to between 2018 and 2021). Preparation of the library involved the immunoSEQ multiplex PCR assay. RNA was extracted using the RNeasy kit, and roughly 0.5 to 1 ug of the RNA was reverse transcribed with random hexamers. Using fastp trimming at Q25 and MiXCR clonotype assembly, TCRdb reanalyzed the public sequencing data and kept in-frame beta chains. Each entry merges the rows of one CDR3 protein and shows their most common DNA and genes. The sample table contains some 170,000 distinct CDR3 sequences; only one count was recorded for around 94% of them. The ten largest clones add up to around 0.1% of the sample. The sequenced material came from CD4+ T cells from PBMCs. All receptors derive from a human donor with Susac syndrome.

The V call is TRBV28, the J call TRBJ1-3, with 7 nucleotides matching TRBD1. V lost 10 bases and J lost 2; bases outside the gene matches: 8. CDR3 length: 14 amino acids. Germline V lookup: CDR1 MDHEN, CDR2 SYDVKM. Written as DNA, the CDR3 is TGTGCCACTTCGAAGACAGGGACTGGAAACACCATATATTTT. This encodes CATSKTGTGNTIYF.

The CDR3 DNA sequence: TGTGCCACCAAGGAGGGTTTTGGGACAGATACGCAGTATTTT. Amino acid sequence: CATKEGFGTDTQYF. The rearrangement joins TRBV15 to TRBJ2-3; maybe TRBD2 (6 bases). This CDR3 has 14 residues. V gave up 7 bases and J gave up 3 bases, with 14 bases separating them. Germline CDR1 LNHNV, CDR2 YYDKDF (reference sequence).

This clonotype was found a few times. This CDR3 reads CASSLGTSGYEQYF. In DNA, the CDR3 is TGTGCCAGCAGCTTGGGGACTAGCGGTTACGAGCAGTACTTC. The chain carries TRBV5-4 and TRBJ2-7; 10 bases are a match to TRBD2. Germline loops: CDR1 SGHNT, CDR2 YYREEE (reference sequence). Trimming took 0 bases from V and 4 from J; bases not matched to a gene: 1. The CDR3 sequence is 14 residues long.

V and J are TRBV12-3 or TRBV12-4 and TRBJ1-1, with 7 positions matching TRBD1. The CDR3 has 14 residues. V lost 5 bases, J lost 0 bases, and 3 bases stayed unmatched. CDR3 in DNA: TGTGCCAGCAGTCTCACAGGGGTGAACACTGAAGCTTTCTTT. This translates into CASSLTGVNTEAFF.

V usage is TRBV2 and J usage is TRBJ2-1, with TRBD2 matching 13 bases. This CDR3 is 20 amino acids long. V shed 3 bases, J shed 0 bases, and the junction held 11 bases outside the gene matches. CDR1 and CDR2 (germline): SNHLY, FYNNEI. The CDR3: CASSDPSTSGRPSSYNEQFF. The CDR3 DNA is TGTGCCAGCAGTGACCCATCGACTAGCGGGAGGCCAAGCTCCTACAATGAGCAGTTCTTC.

This clonotype was seen a handful of times. V and J are TRBV20-1 and TRBJ2-5; no clear D gene. Germline values: CDR1 DFQATT, CDR2 SNEGSKA (reference sequence). This CDR3 has 11 residues. V shed 3 bases and J shed 2 bases, with 4 bases lying between them. The CDR3 sequence is CSASNQETQYF. CDR3 coding DNA: TGCAGTGCTAGTAATCAAGAGACCCAGTACTTC.

The rearrangement joins TRBV5-1 to TRBJ1-1, with no clear D. Trimming cost V 0 bases and J 5 bases, with 11 bases left between them. Germline V gene data show CDR1 as SGHRS and CDR2 as YFSETQ. CDR3 length equals 14 residues. The CDR3 region is CASSLAGLGTEAFF. Here the CDR3 DNA reads TGCGCCAGCAGCTTGGCGGGTTTAGGGACTGAAGCTTTCTTT.

The J gene is TRBJ2-7, the V gene TRBV5-1; the D is unclear. V was pared by 1 base and J by 2 bases, with 10 bases between. The CDR3 runs to 14 residues. CDR1 is SGHRS and CDR2 is YFSETQ in the germline V gene. The CDR3 sequence: CASSLSGETYEQYF. Here the CDR3 DNA reads TGCGCCAGCAGCTTGAGTGGGGAAACCTACGAGCAGTACTTC.

This clonotype was seen once. This chain uses TRBV6-6 with TRBJ2-1; the D is unclear. The ends were cut back, 2 bases at V and 9 bases at J, with 8 bases in the middle. Germline CDR1 is MNHNY and CDR2 is SVGAGI (reference sequence). The CDR3 extends over 12 amino acids. The CDR3 reads CASSYEAVEQFF. The CDR3 bases are TGTGCCAGCAGTTACGAAGCTGTTGAGCAGTTCTTC.

The chain links TRBV6-1 to TRBJ1-5; 7 positions agree with TRBD1. V lost 7 bases to trimming and J lost 0 bases; unmatched junction nucleotides: 3. CDR3 size: 14 residues. Per the germline V gene, CDR1 is MNHNS and CDR2 is SASEGT. CDR3 protein: CASNNRGSNQPQHF. The CDR3 DNA follows: TGTGCCAGCAACAACAGGGGTAGCAATCAGCCCCAGCATTTT.

This chain links TRBV7-8 with TRBJ1-4; D not resolved. Germline V gene data show CDR1 as SGHVS and CDR2 as FQNEAQ. This CDR3 comprises 14 residues. Trimming cost V 1 base and J 0 bases, with 3 bases left between them. CDR3 bases: TGTGCCAGCAGCTTAGGGTCAACTAATGAAAAACTGTTTTTT. It is translated as CASSLGSTNEKLFF. The entire variable domain, with the rest obtained from reference TRBV7-8 and TRBJ1-4, is as follows: GAGVSQSPRYKVAKRGQDVALRCDPISGHVSLFWYQQALGQGPEFLTYFQNEAQLDKSGLPSDRFFAERPEGSVSTLKIQRTQQEDSAVYLCASSLGSTNEKLFFGSGTQLSVL.

J is TRBJ1-1 and V is TRBV6-5, with a tentative D call TRBD1 (5 bases). The CDR3 loop spans 18 amino acids. Trimming removed 2 bases at V and 2 bases at J, with 21 bases between. The germline V gene encodes CDR1 MNHEY and CDR2 SVGAGI. DNA of the CDR3: TGTGCCAGCAGTTACCCCCCCGGGACGGCGGGGGGTAACACTGAAGCTTTCTTT. Its protein product is CASSYPPGTAGGNTEAFF.

The chain combines TRBV4-3 with TRBJ1-4; D remains unclear. Germline CDR1 and CDR2: LGHNA and YSLEER. CDR3 length equals 15 residues. The V gene lost 1 base and the J gene lost 5 bases, with 11 bases spanning the gap. The CDR3 region is CASSQADGWNEKLFF. The CDR3 DNA reads as TGCGCCAGCAGCCAAGCAGACGGATGGAATGAAAAACTGTTTTTT.

The chain joins TRBV7-2 to TRBJ2-5; the match to TRBD1 covers 7 bases. J was trimmed by 2 bases and V by 0 bases; bases with no gene match: 3. Germline CDR1 SGHTA, CDR2 FQGNSA. This CDR3 is 15 amino acids long. CDR3 DNA sequence: TGTGCCAGCAGCTTAGCAGGACAGGTACAAGAGACCCAGTACTTC. Translation: CASSLAGQVQETQYF.

V usage is TRBV7-2 and J usage is TRBJ2-7; D is unclear. Germline V gene sequence: CDR1 SGHTA, CDR2 FQGNSA. Trimming pared 4 bases from V and 2 bases from J, leaving 12 bases between. This CDR3 has 14 residues. The CDR3 DNA is TGTGCCAGCAGCTCGTCAGGAACAACCTACGAGCAGTACTTC. Its protein product is CASSSSGTTYEQYF.

This chain links TRBV27 with TRBJ2-7; perhaps TRBD1 as D (6 bases). V lost 2 bases and J lost 2, with 13 bases in between. This CDR3 comprises 15 residues. Germline lookup yields CDR1 MNHEY and CDR2 SMNVEV (reference sequence). The CDR3, as DNA: TGTGCCAGCAGTTTAGCCCACAGGGACACCTACGAGCAGTACTTC. This encodes CASSLAHRDTYEQYF.

The chain carries TRBV3-1 and TRBJ2-7, with 8 bases aligning to TRBD2. The J segment lost 0 bases and the V segment lost 4 bases, leaving 8 bases of the junction unmatched. CDR3 length: 16 residues. The germline V gene has CDR1 LGHDT and CDR2 YNNKEL (reference sequence). The CDR3: CASSPLAGESSYEQYF. The CDR3 DNA sequence: TGTGCCAGCAGCCCCCTAGCGGGTGAGAGCTCCTACGAGCAGTACTTC.

J is TRBJ2-7 and V is TRBV20-1, with TRBD2 matching over 10 bases. Germline values: CDR1 DFQATT, CDR2 SNEGSKA (reference sequence). V gave up 1 base and J gave up 3 bases; unmatched junction bases: 3. CDR3 length: 14 residues. The CDR3 protein is CSARASGGFYEQYF. The CDR3 coding sequence is TGCAGTGCTAGAGCTAGCGGGGGTTTCTACGAGCAGTACTTC.

The CDR3 spells CSVVKGRQPSPEQYF. The DNA of the CDR3 is TGCAGCGTTGTAAAAGGGAGACAGCCTTCCCCCGAGCAGTACTTC. J is TRBJ2-7 and V is TRBV29-1, with D perhaps assigned TRBD1 or TRBD2 (5 bases each). Per germline, CDR1 SQVTM and CDR2 ANQGSEA. There are 15 residues in the CDR3. Trimming shortened V by 4 bases and J by 6 bases, and 22 bases separated the two germline ends.

V gene TRBV25-1 combines with J gene TRBJ2-3, with TRBD2 as a possible D gene (6 bases). Trimming took off 2 bases at V and 4 bases at J, with 13 bases between the two ends. The germline gives CDR1 MGHDK, CDR2 SYGVNS. The CDR3 extends over 15 amino acids. CDR3 sequence reads: CASSERGGPADTQYF. The CDR3 DNA reads TGTGCCAGCAGTGAACGCGGAGGGCCTGCAGATACGCAGTATTTT.

V usage is TRBV5-6 and J usage is TRBJ2-1, with TRBD2 identical over 11 bases. Germline V CDR1 and CDR2: SGHDT, YYEEEE. The CDR3 is 15 amino acids. Germline trimming cut 5 bases from V and 4 bases from J; bases unmatched to any gene: 5. CDR3 residues: CASRTGTSGYNEQFF. The CDR3 bases are TGTGCCAGCAGGACCGGGACTAGCGGATACAATGAGCAGTTCTTC.

V usage is TRBV2 and J usage is TRBJ2-3, with TRBD1 matching over 7 bases. CDR1 and CDR2 (germline): SNHLY, FYNNEI. V lost 7 bases to trimming and J lost 0 bases; unmatched junction nucleotides: 13. The CDR3 extends over 17 amino acids. In DNA form, the CDR3 reads TGTGCCAGCACCCCCTGGGACAGCATTGAGAGCACAGATACGCAGTATTTT. This encodes CASTPWDSIESTDTQYF.

V gene TRBV30 combines with J gene TRBJ2-6; D is uncertain. The CDR3 contains 16 residues. Per germline, CDR1 GTSNPN and CDR2 SVGIG (reference sequence). V lost 5 bases and J 0 bases, leaving 14 bases between the germline ends. This CDR3 is CAWDFTRTSGANVLTF. In nucleotides, the CDR3 is TGTGCCTGGGATTTTACCCGGACCTCTGGGGCCAACGTCCTGACTTTC.